Presented here are 2 T cell receptor beta chains from one specimen sequenced in a study of cytomegalovirus exposure and HLA in healthy donors. In the PCR, 60 Vbeta and 13 Jbeta primers were used. Clones were sequenced by immunoSEQ multiplex PCR, and TCRdb holds only the in-frame ones, with some missing. This sample has around 140,000 clones, with about 76% found just once. Specimen: PBMCs. These receptors were collected from a woman aged 40-49 years in good health and CMV-seronegative.

The chain has TRBV4-2 and TRBJ1-4; 11 nucleotides match TRBD1. Germline CDR1 reads LGHNA; CDR2 reads YNFKEQ. The CDR3 loop spans 15 amino acids. The ends lost 2 bases at V and 6 bases at J; junction bases unmatched: 2. CDR3 sequence: CASSQWTGGDEKLFF. The CDR3 bases are TGTGCCAGCAGCCAATGGACAGGGGGCGATGAAAAACTGTTTTTT.

In the case of this clone: Additional DNA sequences in this sample encode the identical CDR3. The chain carries TRBV5-1 and TRBJ1-1; 11 bases map to TRBD1. V was pared by 4 bases and J by 0 bases, with 5 bases of the junction left unmatched. Looked up from germline, CDR1 is SGHRS and CDR2 is YFSETQ. The CDR3 is made up of 16 amino acids. The CDR3 DNA reads as TGCGCCAGCAGCCTGGGGACAGGGGGGTTGAACACTGAAGCTTTCTTT. Its translation: CASSLGTGGLNTEAFF. Complete variable domain (other parts from reference TRBV5-1 and TRBJ1-1): KAGVTQTPRYLIKTRGQQVTLSCSPISGHRSVSWYQQTPGQGLQFLFEYFSETQRNKGNFPGRFSGRQFSNSRSEMNVSTLELGDSALYLCASSLGTGGLNTEAFFGQGTRLTVV.